These 28 T cell receptor beta chains were sequenced from one sample in a study of blood T cell repertoires in COVID-19. TCRdb's copy holds only in-frame clones and misses some; the assay was immunoSEQ multiplex PCR. The table has hundreds of thousands of clones, around 84% seen once. The sample comprised PBMCs or T cells enriched from blood (not recorded which). The receptor source for this set is a man aged 25-40 years who had recovered from COVID-19.

The V call is TRBV6-5, the J call TRBJ1-1, with 12 bases aligning to TRBD1. CDR1 is MNHEY, CDR2 SVGAGI, per germline. The CDR3 loop spans 14 amino acids. The trim removed 6 bases at V and 6 bases at J, leaving 5 bases unmatched. The DNA of the CDR3 is TGTGCCAGCAGCTCCGGGACAGGGGGCTCTGAAGCTTTCTTT. Its translation: CASSSGTGGSEAFF.

The sample holds one count of this clone. The V gene is TRBV6-5, the J gene TRBJ2-7; 7 bases map to TRBD1. J was trimmed by 5 bases and V by 6 bases; bases with no gene match: 7. Germline values: CDR1 MNHEY, CDR2 SVGAGI. This CDR3 spans 13 amino acids. The CDR3 loop is CASSQGQYHEQYF. CDR3 DNA sequence: TGTGCCAGCAGCCAGGGACAGTACCACGAGCAGTACTTC.

Of note for this clone: Other DNA sequences of this sample code for an identical CDR3. J is TRBJ2-7 and V is TRBV5-1; the match to TRBD1 covers 11 bases. Germline loops: CDR1 SGHRS, CDR2 YFSETQ. The CDR3 has 14 residues. V lost 3 bases, J lost 3 bases, and 2 bases stayed unmatched. CDR3 sequence reads: CASSSGTGGYEQYF. Written as DNA, the CDR3 is TGCGCCAGCAGCTCCGGGACAGGGGGCTACGAGCAGTACTTC.

This chain connects TRBV29-1 to TRBJ1-1; D unresolved. The CDR3 is 10 residues long. Germline V CDR1 and CDR2: SQVTM, ANQGSEA. The V and J ends lost 6 bases and 6 bases respectively, with 8 bases between them. CDR3 DNA sequence: TGCAGCGTGGTACTGGCTGAAGCTTTCTTT. It translates to CSVVLAEAFF.

This clone was recorded only once. The chain combines TRBV10-2 with TRBJ1-2; 10 nucleotides agree with TRBD1. CDR3 length: 14 amino acids. Germline assignment: CDR1 WSHSY and CDR2 SAAADI. V dropped 7 bases and J dropped 7; count of bases not matched to a gene: 9. CDR3 sequence: CASTTSTGGSGYTF. The CDR3 bases are TGCGCCAGCACCACCTCGACAGGGGGCAGTGGCTACACCTTC.

The table lists this clone with a few counts. V usage is TRBV5-1 and J usage is TRBJ1-4, with 9 bases matching TRBD1. The CDR3 is 16 residues long. Germline values: CDR1 SGHRS, CDR2 YFSETQ. V dropped 0 bases and J dropped 4; count of bases not matched to a gene: 4. The chain's CDR3 is CASSLGDRAYNEKLFF. CDR3 nucleotides: TGCGCCAGCAGCTTGGGGGACAGGGCCTATAATGAAAAACTGTTTTTT.

This clone was observed a few times. The gene calls are TRBV30 and TRBJ1-1, with TRBD1 as a possible D gene (6 bases). Per the germline V gene, CDR1 is GTSNPN and CDR2 is SVGIG (reference sequence). There are 17 residues in the CDR3. Trimming pared 2 bases from V and 1 base from J, leaving 20 bases between. The CDR3 nucleotides are TGTGCCTGGAGTATTCGCCGCGGGGGCCGACGGAACACTGAAGCTTTCTTT. It encodes CAWSIRRGGRRNTEAFF.

The chain uses TRBV19 and TRBJ1-1, with 7 bases that match TRBD1. This CDR3 is built from 14 residues. V was clipped by 7 bases and J by 4 bases; unmatched bases: 9. The V gene's germline CDR1 is LNHDA and CDR2 SQIVND (reference sequence). DNA of the CDR3: TGTGCCAGTACAGGTATGACAGGGCCCACTGAAGCTTTCTTT. It translates to CASTGMTGPTEAFF.

This clone was counted between two and nine times. The rearrangement uses TRBV24-1 and TRBJ2-7; D is perhaps TRBD2 (5 bases). The CDR3 is made up of 15 amino acids. V dropped 9 bases and J dropped 3 bases, with 20 bases sitting between them. Germline values: CDR1 KGHDR, CDR2 SFDVKD. The CDR3: CATSEGSLYNYEQYF. The CDR3 DNA reads as TGTGCCACCTCGGAAGGGAGCTTATACAACTACGAGCAGTACTTC.

The V gene is TRBV19, the J gene TRBJ1-1; D is ambiguous. CDR1 LNHDA and CDR2 SQIVND come from the germline V gene (reference sequence). The CDR3 loop spans 15 amino acids. Trimming cost V 4 bases and J 0 bases, with 12 bases left between them. Here the CDR3 reads CASSRAPRVNTEAFF. Here the CDR3 DNA reads TGTGCCAGTAGTAGGGCACCCCGAGTGAACACTGAAGCTTTCTTT.

CDR3 in DNA: TGCGCCAGCAGCCAGGGACTAGCGGGGGCCGGGGAGCTGTTTTTT. Its protein is CASSQGLAGAGELFF. V and J are TRBV4-1 and TRBJ2-2; 14 bases are shared with TRBD2. After removal of 3 bases from V and 6 bases from J, the junction contained 0 bases not matched to a gene. CDR1 is MGHRA and CDR2 is YSYEKL in the germline V gene. CDR3 size: 15 residues.

This clone was found a few times. The chain combines TRBV28 with TRBJ1-2; 8 nucleotides match TRBD1. V was clipped by 5 bases and J by 4 bases; unmatched bases: 6. The V gene's germline CDR1 is MDHEN and CDR2 SYDVKM. The CDR3 length is 14 residues. The CDR3, as DNA: TGTGCCAGCAGTCCAAGGACAGGGAGCTATGGCTACACCTTC. Its translation: CASSPRTGSYGYTF.

This rearrangement joins TRBV7-2 to TRBJ1-4, with D tentatively TRBD1 (5 bases). Germline V CDR1 and CDR2: SGHTA, FQGNSA. The CDR3 is made up of 17 amino acids. Trimming took off 5 bases at V and 3 bases at J, with 19 bases between the two ends. The CDR3 sequence is CASSLTGGVRSNEKLFF. CDR3 nucleotides: TGTGCCAGCAGCCTCACTGGGGGGGTGAGGTCTAATGAAAAACTGTTTTTT.

V and J are TRBV24-1 and TRBJ2-6; TRBD1 matches 8 bases. The ends lost 3 bases at V and 0 bases at J; junction bases unmatched: 6. This CDR3 has 18 amino acids. Germline lookup yields CDR1 KGHDR and CDR2 SFDVKD. In DNA, the CDR3 is TGTGCCACCAGTGATGCCCGACAGGGGAGCTCTGGGGCCAACGTCCTGACTTTC. It translates to CATSDARQGSSGANVLTF.

The chain joins TRBV10-3 to TRBJ2-1; tentative D call: TRBD2 (5 bases). V lost 10 bases and J lost 10, with 17 bases in between. The germline V gene has CDR1 ENHRY and CDR2 SYGVKD. The CDR3 runs to 12 residues. The chain's CDR3 is CATGIREREQFF. CDR3 DNA sequence: TGTGCCACCGGGATTAGGGAGAGGGAGCAGTTCTTC.

This clone has just a few counts. V is TRBV24-1 and J is TRBJ2-3; possibly TRBD1 for D (6 bases). CDR3 length equals 15 residues. CDR1 and CDR2 from the germline V gene are KGHDR and SFDVKD. V lost 3 bases, J lost 4 bases, and 13 bases lay in between. The DNA for the CDR3 is TGTGCCACCAGTGATCCTGGACAGCCTCCAGATACGCAGTATTTT. Translated, it gives CATSDPGQPPDTQYF.

This CDR3 reads CASRQGLDNSPLHF. The CDR3 region has the DNA TGTGCCAGCAGACAGGGCCTCGACAATTCACCCCTCCACTTT. This sequence joins TRBV6-4 and TRBJ1-6; weak D call: TRBD1 (6 bases). The CDR3 has 14 residues. Germline V gene sequence: CDR1 MRHNA, CDR2 SNTAGT. Trimming stripped 6 bases from V and 7 bases from J, with 13 bases between.

A single count supports this clone. This sequence joins TRBV6-5 and TRBJ2-7; 7 bases fit TRBD1. Germline CDR1 reads MNHEY; CDR2 reads SVGAGI. The CDR3 has 15 amino acids. V gave up 2 bases and J gave up 2 bases; unmatched junction bases: 6. DNA for the CDR3: TGTGCCAGCAGTTACCTCAGGGGGATCACCTACGAGCAGTACTTC. As protein: CASSYLRGITYEQYF.

The chain carries TRBV28 and TRBJ1-1, with unresolved D. The CDR3 consists of 14 residues. Germline loops: CDR1 MDHEN, CDR2 SYDVKM. The V and J ends lost 10 bases and 4 bases respectively, with 19 bases between them. The CDR3 here is CATLRQTTGTEAFF. The CDR3 DNA follows: TGTGCCACCCTACGCCAGACCACGGGCACTGAAGCTTTCTTT.

This sequence joins TRBV7-9 and TRBJ1-1, with D maybe TRBD1 (6 bases). This CDR3 comprises 14 residues. Germline values: CDR1 SEHNR, CDR2 FQNEAQ (reference sequence). V dropped 5 bases and J dropped 5 bases, with 15 bases sitting between them. CDR3 sequence reads: CASSPPGRGTEAFF. Written as DNA, the CDR3 is TGTGCCAGCAGCCCCCCGGGGAGGGGGACTGAAGCTTTCTTT.

In this sample, this clone turned up once. The chain employs TRBV28 and TRBJ2-7; TRBD2 might be the D (6 bases). This CDR3 comprises 16 residues. V lost 5 bases, J lost 4 bases, and 21 bases lay in between. Germline loops: CDR1 MDHEN, CDR2 SYDVKM. CDR3 region: CASSRTAGSIIYEQYF. The CDR3 DNA sequence: TGTGCCAGCAGTCGGACGGCCGGGAGTATTATTTACGAGCAGTACTTC.

V usage is TRBV24-1 and J usage is TRBJ2-2; a possible D gene is TRBD2 (6 bases). The CDR3 is 12 residues long. V lost 7 bases and J 4 bases, leaving 6 bases between the germline ends. Germline lookup yields CDR1 KGHDR and CDR2 SFDVKD. CDR3 DNA sequence: TGTGCCACCAGAGCGGGCACCGGGGAGCTGTTTTTT. Translating gives CATRAGTGELFF.

This chain connects TRBV27 to TRBJ2-6, with a possible D match to TRBD1 (5 bases). This CDR3 contains 15 residues. Looked up from germline, CDR1 is MNHEY and CDR2 is SMNVEV (reference sequence). With 7 bases removed from V and 2 bases from J, the gap between germline ends came to 12 bases. In DNA, the CDR3 is TGTGCCAGCACCTTTGGGGCTACTGGGGCCAACGTCCTGACTTTC. Amino acid sequence: CASTFGATGANVLTF.

The chain joins TRBV5-1 to TRBJ1-6; 7 nucleotides align to TRBD1. With V trimmed by 4 bases and J by 5 bases, 3 bases remained unmatched. Germline assignment: CDR1 SGHRS and CDR2 YFSETQ. CDR3 length: 14 residues. The CDR3 sequence is CASSPGTDNSPLHF. In DNA, the CDR3 is TGCGCCAGCAGCCCGGGGACAGATAATTCACCCCTCCACTTT.

This chain joins TRBV7-8 and TRBJ2-5; D gene unclear. Trimming shortened V by 2 bases and J by 5 bases, and 3 bases separated the two germline ends. The germline gives CDR1 SGHVS, CDR2 FQNEAQ. The CDR3 extends over 11 amino acids. CDR3 residues: CASSLSETQYF. The CDR3 bases are TGTGCCAGCAGCTTATCTGAGACCCAGTACTTC.

The chain recombines TRBV30 with TRBJ1-2, with TRBD1 matching over 7 bases. After removal of 3 bases from V and 3 bases from J, the junction contained 4 bases not matched to a gene. Germline V gives CDR1 GTSNPN, CDR2 SVGIG (reference sequence). CDR3 length: 13 residues. The CDR3 nucleotides are TGTGCCTGGAGCGACACAGGGGACTATGGCTACACCTTC. Amino acids: CAWSDTGDYGYTF. Complete variable domain (other parts from reference TRBV30 and TRBJ1-2): SQTIHQWPATLVQPVGSPLSLECTVEGTSNPNLYWYRQAAGRGLQLLFYSVGIGQISSEVPQNLSASRPQDRQFILSSKKLLLSDSGFYLCAWSDTGDYGYTFGSGTRLTVV.

This chain joins TRBV5-4 and TRBJ2-5; D unresolved. The CDR3 has 15 residues. Trimming took off 2 bases at V and 5 bases at J, with 16 bases between the two ends. CDR1 and CDR2 (germline): SGHNT, YYREEE (reference sequence). The CDR3 spells CASSFSYQAPETQYF. CDR3 nucleotide sequence: TGTGCCAGCAGCTTTAGTTACCAAGCGCCCGAGACCCAGTACTTC.

Turning to this clone: Within the sample, other DNA sequences also encode this same CDR3. The rearrangement links TRBV27 to TRBJ1-5; D gene ambiguous. Germline V gives CDR1 MNHEY, CDR2 SMNVEV (reference sequence). The CDR3 sequence is 14 residues long. V gave up 2 bases and J gave up 1 base, with 6 bases separating them. The CDR3 DNA follows: TGTGCCAGCAGTTTAGGAGGGAGCAATCAGCCCCAGCATTTT. It encodes CASSLGGSNQPQHF.